This section outlines one T cell receptor beta chain sequence together with its context. CDR1 and CDR2 (germline): SGHDN, FVKESK. Trimming shortened V by 1 base and J by 5 bases, and 14 bases separated the two germline ends. The CDR3 has 15 residues. The data are from a study of T cell changes during pregnancy in multiple sclerosis. TCRdb keeps only in-frame clones here, not all; method: immunoSEQ multiplex PCR. This repertoire shows approximately 43,000 clones, about 85% found once; its top ten account for 0.6% to 0.8%. This specimen was CD4+ T cells from peripheral blood mononuclear cells, taken before pregnancy. This sequence originates from a female donor with multiple sclerosis, enrolled in a pregnancy study. The chain couples TRBV14 to TRBJ1-2; D possibly corresponds to TRBD1 (5 bases). The CDR3 DNA follows: TGTGCCAGCAGCCAAGTGAAGGGGCCTACGTATGGCTACACCTTC. Translation gives CASSQVKGPTYGYTF. Full variable domain (remainder filled in from reference TRBV14 and TRBJ1-2): EAGVTQFPSHSVIEKGQTVTLRCDPISGHDNLYWYRRVMGKEIKFLLHFVKESKQDESGMPNNRFLAERTGGTYSTLKVQPAELEDSGVYFCASSQVKGPTYGYTFGSGTRLTVV.